This entry concerns a single TCR beta chain. There are a few counts of this clonotype. Its cognate antigen has yet to be identified. Base qualities are not recorded, but no much larger clone differs from it by a single base. This sample is drawn from a study of T cells in Graves' hyperthyroidism and ophthalmopathy (dated by TCRdb to between 2018 and 2021). Broadly, across the study: Peripheral blood samples were taken at the time of initial diagnosis, prior to any treatment. TCR V-J signatures able to tell the groups apart were searched for in a discovery cohort of 90 to 100 patients, of whom roughly 42 had Graves' ophthalmopathy and roughly 59 had stable Graves' hyperthyroidism. Thyroid tissue and blood T-cell repertoires from six Graves' hyperthyroidism patients were also compared in the study. An independent validation cohort of under 20 hyperthyroidism patients and roughly 16 patients who later progressed to ophthalmopathy tested prospective prediction of ophthalmopathy. After blood sampling, hyperthyroidism patients were treated with methimazole at a starting dose of 30 mg daily, and ophthalmopathy patients were treated with high-dose intravenous methylprednisolone. The 80 to 100 discovery patients were randomly divided into training and test sets at a 7:3 ratio. TCR Vbeta CDR3 sequencing of 120 to 150 peripheral blood samples (about 45 ophthalmopathy, 75 hyperthyroidism and roughly 17 progressor patients) is reported in the paper. Results the study describes overall, beyond this receptor: Most expanded thyroid clonotypes (frequency above 0.001) were also detected in blood, a finding suggesting that blood repertoires may reflect thyroid immune responses. In validation, the model predicted progression to ophthalmopathy with around 71% sensitivity and around 72% specificity, a median of 6.5 months before onset. In cross-validation, a model built on a 13 V-J signature told ophthalmopathy apart from stable hyperthyroidism with 85% to 90% sensitivity and around 83% specificity, and in testing the same model reached 80%/75%. Sample size was not statistically predetermined, and blinding of investigators to group allocation was not performed.

Moderately to severely active disease, a Clinical Activity Score of at least 3, a NOSPECS grade of at least 4, and a duration under 3 months were present in ophthalmopathy patients. Any patient with an uncontrolled infection, another autoimmune disease, pregnancy or lactation was excluded. Diagnoses were based on clinical symptoms, serum thyroxine and TRAb, thyroid ultrasound and orbital computed tomography. PBMCs were separated from roughly 9.6 ml of fresh peripheral blood using Ficoll-Paque density gradient centrifugation. Trizol reagent was used to extract total RNA, and RNA quality was then checked on an Agilent 2100 Bioanalyzer. CDR1 SEHNR and CDR2 FQNEAQ were looked up in the germline V gene (reference sequence). From the cysteine up to the phenylalanine, the CDR3 has a length of 13 residues. The retained sequence is limited to the CDR3, 39 bases, with the frame set at the first base. The germline ends are 10 bases apart after V is trimmed by 5 bases and J by 3 bases.

The TCR beta CDR3 regions were amplified from the RNA transcripts. The TCR CDR3 was subjected to a first round of RT-PCR using the HTBI primer set and the Qiagen OneStep RT-PCR kit. The libraries were constructed in a second round of multiplex PCR and then size-selected and purified. Sequencing of the libraries was done on an Illumina HiSeq2000 using paired-end 100 bp reads. As for the original processing: SOAPnuke was used to process the raw data, with reads discarded if the reads contained adapters or uncalled bases, had a mean Phred below 15, or lacked an exact constant-primer or identifier match. COPE v1.2.5 was used to merge high-quality paired reads, and clonotypes were defined as unique nucleotide sequences. Clonotypes were aligned to IMGT TRBV, TRBD and TRBJ reference segments using MiTCR v1.1. The analysis was restricted to V-J combinations with a frequency above 0.0001, which together covered around 99% of the repertoires. The TCS score was defined as the ratio of F50 (clonal expansion) to E x V (chaos), calculated using BLOSUM62-based TCRdist between CDR3 peptides within each V-J. Welch's t-statistics and random forest reduced 500 to 550 V-J features to about 12, which were used in a naive Bayes classifier (R e1071). The raw public data were reprocessed by TCRdb itself: fastp quality trimming at Q25, MiXCR clonotype calling, in-frame beta chains only. Duplicate CDR3 protein sequences are folded into a single record with the most common DNA and genes. The V and J calls and clone size come from TCRdb's table, not from the authors' own analysis. This sample lists a few hundred thousand distinct CDR3 sequences; about 20% were detected once. The ten largest clones represent around 54% of the sample.

This receptor chain uses TRBV7-9 and TRBJ1-1, with the identity of the D gene unclear. The sequence came from a woman aged 70-85 years with Graves' ophthalmopathy. The sequencing sample was made of blood. CDR3 loop: CASSREVDTEAFF. The nucleotide sequence is given as TGTGCCAGCAGCAGAGAAGTGGACACTGAAGCTTTCTTT.